Presented here are 9 T cell receptor beta chains from one specimen sequenced in a study of metastatic and nonmetastatic thyroid tumors. Thyroid surgery was performed in patients who had received no treatment beforehand. TCRdb re-called the PCR reads through MiXCR. This table has tens of thousands of clones, around a sixth appearing once. Sequenced sample: tumor tissue. The source is a female donor with papillary thyroid cancer or a benign thyroid nodule (not recorded which). Some clones in this sample may be carry-over from other donors' samples.

This clone was seen repeatedly, ten times or more. A much more abundant neighbour one base away suggests this may be a read error. The chain couples TRBV5-1 to TRBJ2-2, with D maybe TRBD2 (5 bases). Germline V gene lookup returns CDR1 SGHRS and CDR2 YFSETQ. The CDR3 has 13 residues. The CDR3 DNA follows: TGCGCCAGCAGCTTGTCGACGACCGGGGAGCCGTTTTTT. Protein: CASSLSTTGEPFF.

In its sample, this clone was seen once. The junction shows a germline mismatch at one end, possibly a read error. V is TRBV5-1 and J is TRBJ1-3; tentatively, D is TRBD1 (5 bases). The germline gives CDR1 SGHRS, CDR2 YFSETQ. The CDR3 consists of 17 residues. The CDR3 bases are TGCGCCAGCAGCTTGATCTCCGGGGGAGCGTCTGGAGACACCATATATTTT. Amino acid sequence: CASSLISGGASGDTIYF.

Only a few counts were recorded for this clone. A much larger clone sits a single nucleotide away, making a read error possible. The chain has TRBV29-1 and TRBJ1-1; D is undetermined. Trimming removed 2 bases at V and 8 bases at J, with 12 bases between. Germline assignment: CDR1 SQVTM and CDR2 ANQGSEA. CDR3 length: 12 residues. Here the CDR3 DNA reads TGCAGCGTTGAATCCCTCCGGGCCGAAGCTTTCTTT. Residues: CSVESLRAEAFF.

In this sample, this clone turned up many times. The chain recombines TRBV6-1 with TRBJ2-1; no firm D call. V shed 3 bases and J shed 4 bases, with 7 bases lying between them. The germline V gene encodes CDR1 MNHNS and CDR2 SASEGT. The CDR3 runs to 13 residues. For the CDR3, the DNA is TGTGCCAGCAGTGATCTGGGATACAATGAGCAGTTCTTC. Protein: CASSDLGYNEQFF.

Ten or more counts support this clone. This CDR3 is also generated by other DNA sequences in the sample. This chain links TRBV4-1 with TRBJ2-2, with 7 bases identical to TRBD1. The CDR3 is 15 amino acids. V was clipped by 4 bases and J by 1 base; unmatched bases: 3. Germline assignment: CDR1 MGHRA and CDR2 YSYEKL. In nucleotides, the CDR3 is TGCGCCAGCAGCCTCACAGGGGTGAACACCGGGGAGCTGTTTTTT. Its protein is CASSLTGVNTGELFF.

This clone turned up a few times. The J gene is TRBJ1-2, the V gene TRBV6-2 or TRBV6-3; tentatively, D is TRBD1 (5 bases). The CDR3 spans 15 residues. The germline V gene has CDR1 MNHEY and CDR2 SVGEGT. V was clipped by 0 bases and J by 0 bases, with 8 bases between them. In DNA, the CDR3 is TGTGCCAGCAGTTACTCGGGGCCTACTAACTATGGCTACACCTTC. It specifies CASSYSGPTNYGYTF.

V gene TRBV6-1 combines with J gene TRBJ2-7; D might be TRBD2 (5 bases). This CDR3 is built from 13 residues. Germline CDR1 reads MNHNS; CDR2 reads SASEGT. V lost 5 bases and J 1 base, leaving 9 bases between the germline ends. The CDR3 DNA follows: TGTGCCAGCAGTCCCCCGGGATCCTACGAGCAGTACTTC. Residues: CASSPPGSYEQYF.

Many counts were recorded for this clone. The chain uses TRBV20-1 and TRBJ2-1; 13 bases agree with TRBD2. This CDR3 has 17 amino acids. V trimming: 6 bases; J trimming: 4 bases; junction bases outside the gene matches: 12. Germline-derived CDR1 and CDR2 are DFQATT and SNEGSKA (reference sequence). The CDR3 DNA sequence: TGCAGTGCCAAGAGTTGGACTAGCGGGAGAGGTTACAATGAGCAGTTCTTC. It translates to CSAKSWTSGRGYNEQFF.

A single count supports this clone. This sequence joins TRBV5-1 and TRBJ2-2, with TRBD2 identical over 11 bases. J lost 3 bases, V lost 4 bases, and 2 bases had no gene match. CDR3 length: 15 amino acids. The germline V gene has CDR1 SGHRS and CDR2 YFSETQ. Written as DNA, the CDR3 is TGCGCCAGCAGCACTAGCGGGGGCTACACCGGGGAGCTGTTTTTT. Translating gives CASSTSGGYTGELFF.